The present TCR beta chain was sequenced within a study of human T cells and chemical hapten exposure. Whole-study context: Patch testing was performed with 0.01% DPC on the upper back, with reading at 6 days. Alopecia areata, totalis or universalis was found in mostly female patients.

General study findings and limits: Expanded TCRs created a significantly greater count of big CDR3 similarity clusters than controls did.

Noted time point: pre-sensitization, week 0. Treatment reported: therapeutic diphenylcyclopropenone sensitization with weekly scalp DPC. The CDR3 consists of 15 residues. The germline V gene encodes CDR1 SGHAT and CDR2 FQNNGV. The V gene end was trimmed by 0 bases and the J gene end by 6 bases; junction bases not matched to a gene: 7. A remark on this clonotype: The antigen remains undetermined.

TCRdb independently ran MiXCR on the RACE reads; one entry per CDR3 protein. The sample lists 350,000 to 450,000 distinct CDR3 sequences, 5% to 6.5% occurring once. The sequence derives from a woman in her forties or fifties with alopecia areata. Some clones in this sample may be carry-over from other donors' samples. V and J are TRBV11-2 and TRBJ1-1, with TRBD1 matching 7 bases. The sequenced sample was whole blood, obtained in connection with sensitization to the hapten diphenylcyclopropenone (DPC). CDR3 nucleotides: TGTGCCAGCAGCTTAGAACCAGGGGGTAGTGCTGAAGCTTTCTTT. The encoded protein is CASSLEPGGSAEAFF.